Below are 9 T cell receptor beta chains sequenced from a single sample in a study of T cell responses to AZD1222 COVID-19 vaccine. Method: immunoSEQ multiplex PCR; TCRdb's copy keeps in-frame clones and lacks some. The sample has around 200,000 clones, under 95% seen once. Sequenced material: peripheral blood, taken on day 0 of AZD1222 vaccination. The receptors here all came from an adult in good health.

The chain carries TRBV5-1 and TRBJ2-3, with D uncertain. Trimming took 2 bases from V and 2 from J, leaving 9 bases between them. Germline-derived CDR1 and CDR2 are SGHRS and YFSETQ. The CDR3 loop spans 14 amino acids. CDR3 protein: CASSFRNPTDTQYF. DNA for the CDR3: TGCGCCAGCAGCTTCCGAAACCCCACAGATACGCAGTATTTT.

This chain joins TRBV28 and TRBJ2-1, with TRBD2 identical over 14 bases. Germline V gives CDR1 MDHEN, CDR2 SYDVKM. Germline trimming cut 2 bases from V and 1 base from J; bases unmatched to any gene: 10. The CDR3 totals 20 residues. The CDR3 bases are TGTGCCAGCAGTTTACCGACTAGCGGGAGGGCGAAGTTTTCCTACAATGAGCAGTTCTTC. This translates into CASSLPTSGRAKFSYNEQFF.

The table lists this clone with a few counts. This chain connects TRBV5-1 to TRBJ1-1; 7 positions agree with TRBD1. This CDR3 is 14 amino acids long. Germline values: CDR1 SGHRS, CDR2 YFSETQ. The V segment lost 4 bases and the J segment 1 base; nucleotides outside the gene matches: 4. In DNA, the CDR3 is TGCGCCAGCAGCCCTTGGACAGGGAACACTGAAGCTTTCTTT. Its translation: CASSPWTGNTEAFF.

This clone was observed a single time. V is TRBV29-1 and J is TRBJ1-2, with a possible D match to TRBD1 (6 bases). The V gene lost 5 bases and the J gene lost 4 bases, with 11 bases spanning the gap. This CDR3 is 12 amino acids long. Looked up from germline, CDR1 is SQVTM and CDR2 is ANQGSEA. CDR3 region: CSVHRALYGYTF. CDR3 DNA sequence: TGCAGCGTTCACAGGGCGCTCTATGGCTACACCTTC.

This clone has only a few counts. The chain joins TRBV5-1 to TRBJ1-6; unclear D gene. CDR3 length: 15 amino acids. Between the trimmed V and J ends, which lost 5 bases and 10 bases, there was a span of 19 bases. CDR1 SGHRS and CDR2 YFSETQ come from the germline V gene. DNA of the CDR3: TGCGCCAGCAGTCGCGGTGGAGAACCGAAGTCACCCCTCCACTTT. This gives the protein CASSRGGEPKSPLHF.

The CDR3 sequence: CASSWSGGALYEQYF. DNA for the CDR3: TGTGCCAGCAGTTGGAGCGGGGGGGCCCTATACGAGCAGTACTTC. This rearrangement joins TRBV6-2 or TRBV6-3 to TRBJ2-7; 10 bases are shared with TRBD2. Losses at the gene ends were 4 bases for V and 4 bases for J; bases not matched to a gene: 7. Germline assignment: CDR1 MNHEY and CDR2 SVGEGT. CDR3 length: 15 residues.

This rearrangement joins TRBV29-1 to TRBJ2-7, with D perhaps matching TRBD1 or TRBD2 (5 bases each). Trimming took off 2 bases at V and 3 bases at J, with 20 bases between the two ends. The CDR3 runs to 16 residues. CDR1 SQVTM and CDR2 ANQGSEA come from the germline V gene. The CDR3 nucleotides read TGCAGCGTTGAATGGGCCAATTCGGGGCTAAACTACGAGCAGTACTTC. Protein sequence: CSVEWANSGLNYEQYF.

Only one count was recorded for this clone. The chain has TRBV7-3 and TRBJ2-1; D not resolved. CDR1 is SGHTA and CDR2 is FQGTGA in the germline V gene. V lost 4 bases and J lost 9, with 13 bases in between. The CDR3 is 13 amino acids. The CDR3 DNA reads TGTGCCAGCAGCTCCCTATTAGTGGGTGAGCAGTTCTTC. This sequence encodes CASSSLLVGEQFF. The full variable domain, with the rest looked up from reference TRBV7-3 and TRBJ2-1, is GAGVSQTPSNKVTEKGKYVELRCDPISGHTALYWYRQSLGQGPEFLIYFQGTGAADDSGLPNDRFFAVRPEGSVSTLKIQRTERGDSAVYLCASSSLLVGEQFFGPGTRLTVL.

This chain links TRBV5-1 with TRBJ1-1; D might be TRBD1 (6 bases). With 2 bases removed from V and 5 bases from J, the gap between germline ends came to 10 bases. The CDR3 loop spans 13 amino acids. CDR1 is SGHRS and CDR2 is YFSETQ in the germline V gene. DNA for the CDR3: TGCGCCAGCAGCTTCGTAGGGGGGACTGAAGCTTTCTTT. Protein sequence: CASSFVGGTEAFF.